The next 17 T cell receptor beta chains were all read from a single sample in a study of blood T cells in healthy people across ages. A second roughly 6 to 11 cycle PCR used barcoded and J-beta primers. TCRdb passed the 5' RACE reads through MiXCR, listing each CDR3 protein once. The data show 760,000 or so distinct CDR3 sequences, approximately 25% seen once. This sample was shared with a second study, whose subject was T cells of mothers and their children.

Sequencing was done on a sample of blood. Receptors originate from a boy aged 5 to 17 in good health.

The chain combines TRBV10-3 with TRBJ1-3, with a tentative D call TRBD1 (6 bases). CDR1 and CDR2 (germline): ENHRY, SYGVKD. The CDR3 contains 20 residues. V lost 2 bases and J lost 0, with 23 bases in between. For the CDR3, the DNA is TGTGCCATCAGTGAGCCAGAGGCTAGCGGACAGATATCCTCTGGAAACACCATATATTTT. This gives the protein CAISEPEASGQISSGNTIYF.

This clonotype was seen only a few times. At one boundary the junction diverges from the germline segment, which might be a read error. CDR3 protein: CASSLGYLTTDTQYF. In DNA form, the CDR3 reads TGCGCCAGCAGTTTGGGTTATCTCACCACAGATACGCAGTATTTT. The gene calls are TRBV5-1 and TRBJ2-3, with unresolved D. The CDR3 has 15 amino acids. The germline V gene has CDR1 SGHRS and CDR2 YFSETQ.

The V and J genes are TRBV2 and TRBJ2-3; D uncertain. CDR3 size: 15 residues. Germline CDR1 reads SNHLY; CDR2 reads FYNNEI. The germline V and J ends were trimmed by 5 bases and 0 bases, with 12 bases remaining between them. CDR3 DNA: TGTGCCAGCAGTCTTCCCCGGGTCAGCACAGATACGCAGTATTTT. It is translated as CASSLPRVSTDTQYF. The variable domain in full, with the rest retrieved from reference TRBV2 and TRBJ2-3, is EPEVTQTPSHQVTQMGQEVILRCVPISNHLYFYWYRQILGQKVEFLVSFYNNEISEKSEIFDDQFSVERPDGSNFTLKIRSTKLEDSAMYFCASSLPRVSTDTQYFGPGTRLTVL.

This chain joins TRBV2 and TRBJ2-2; D possibly corresponds to TRBD1 (6 bases). CDR1 is SNHLY, CDR2 FYNNEI, per germline. V shed 8 bases and J shed 1 base, with 11 bases lying between them. The CDR3 sequence is 14 residues long. The CDR3 region has the DNA TGTGCCAGCGAGAGACAGGTGAACACCGGGGAGCTGTTTTTT. Amino acids: CASERQVNTGELFF.

The chain combines TRBV19 with TRBJ2-5; 9 positions agree with TRBD1. The J call may be faulty, since TRBJ2-1 better matches the DNA end. This CDR3 is 17 amino acids long. In germline, CDR1 is LNHDA, CDR2 SQIVND (reference sequence). For the CDR3, the DNA is TGTGCCAGTAGTCCAGATGAGGGACAGGGTTTTTATGATGAGCAGTTCTTC. Its translation: CASSPDEGQGFYDEQFF.

The rearrangement joins TRBV4-3 to TRBJ2-5; D perhaps matches TRBD1 (6 bases). The CDR3 is 16 residues long. CDR1 is LGHNA, CDR2 YSLEER, per germline. V lost 4 bases and J 5 bases, leaving 20 bases between the germline ends. The CDR3 coding sequence is TGCGCCAGCAGCCGAGCACGACAGGATTTTACGGAGACCCAGTACTTC. It is translated as CASSRARQDFTETQYF.

V and J are TRBV7-2 and TRBJ2-3, with D hard to call. Germline values: CDR1 SGHTA, CDR2 FQGNSA. The CDR3 is made up of 13 amino acids. V gave up 1 base and J gave up 5 bases, with 7 bases separating them. In nucleotides, the CDR3 is TGTGCCAGCAGCTTAGTTGGCGTAGATACGCAGTATTTT. Translating it yields CASSLVGVDTQYF.

The chain uses TRBV7-8 and TRBJ2-1; 7 nucleotides agree with TRBD1. V was pared by 2 bases and J by 4 bases, with 5 bases of the junction left unmatched. Germline CDR1 and CDR2: SGHVS and FQNEAQ. This CDR3 has 15 residues. In nucleotides, the CDR3 is TGTGCCAGCAGCTTACTGACAGGGTGGTACAATGAGCAGTTCTTC. Protein product: CASSLLTGWYNEQFF.

The rearrangement joins TRBV14 to TRBJ2-5; perhaps TRBD2 as D (5 bases). This CDR3 has 16 amino acids. Germline CDR1 SGHDN, CDR2 FVKESK. With 0 bases removed from V and 0 bases from J, the gap between germline ends came to 11 bases. CDR3 amino acids: CASSQDFERHQETQYF. Written as DNA, the CDR3 is TGTGCCAGCAGCCAAGACTTTGAGCGGCACCAAGAGACCCAGTACTTC.

This clonotype was detected only a few times. This rearrangement joins TRBV7-2 to TRBJ2-7; no clear D gene. The CDR3 has 15 amino acids. V lost 1 base, J lost 0 bases, and 10 bases lay in between. Per germline, CDR1 SGHTA and CDR2 FQGNSA. Here the CDR3 reads CASSLGGHSSYEQYF. The DNA of the CDR3 is TGTGCCAGCAGCTTAGGAGGTCACAGCTCCTACGAGCAGTACTTC.

The chain is built from TRBV5-1 and TRBJ2-5, with 9 nucleotides matching TRBD1. TRBJ2-1 explains the end of the DNA better; the J call may be wrong. The CDR3 length is 15 residues. Germline V gene data show CDR1 as SGHRS and CDR2 as YFSETQ. CDR3 bases: TGCGCCAGCAGCTTAACCGGGACAGGGTTATACGAGCAGTTCTTC. Protein sequence: CASSLTGTGLYEQFF.

CDR3 region: CSARGTGSTGELFF. In DNA form, the CDR3 reads TGCAGTGCTAGAGGGACAGGGAGCACCGGGGAGCTGTTTTTT. This chain connects TRBV20-1 to TRBJ2-2, with TRBD1 matching 8 bases. This CDR3 comprises 14 residues. The V segment lost 1 base and the J segment 4 bases; nucleotides outside the gene matches: 2. Germline loops: CDR1 DFQATT, CDR2 SNEGSKA (reference sequence).

The table lists this clonotype with a few counts. The V gene is TRBV6-1, the J gene TRBJ1-4, with 9 bases identical to TRBD1. The CDR3 runs 19 residues. The J segment lost 0 bases and the V segment lost 7 bases, leaving 15 bases of the junction unmatched. The V gene's germline CDR1 is MNHNS and CDR2 SASEGT. The DNA for the CDR3 is TGTGCCAGCACGCTAGCCACTGGGACAGGGTTATCAACTAATGAAAAACTGTTTTTT. Its translation is CASTLATGTGLSTNEKLFF.

This clonotype was seen more than once but under ten times. The chain recombines TRBV27 with TRBJ2-7; no firm D call. Trimming took 3 bases from V and 6 from J, leaving 9 bases between them. CDR1 is MNHEY and CDR2 is SMNVEV in the germline V gene (reference sequence). This CDR3 has 12 residues. In DNA, the CDR3 is TGTGCCAGCAGTTTTAATAGGATCGAGCAGTACTTC. It specifies CASSFNRIEQYF.

J is TRBJ2-7 and V is TRBV28, with 9 bases lining up with TRBD1. CDR1 is MDHEN and CDR2 is SYDVKM in the germline V gene. The CDR3 runs to 13 residues. After removal of 11 bases from V and 6 bases from J, the junction contained 11 bases not matched to a gene. The CDR3 spells CACSHPTGGEQYF. Here the CDR3 DNA reads TGTGCCTGCTCACACCCGACAGGGGGCGAGCAGTACTTC.

The chain joins TRBV5-1 to TRBJ2-5; TRBD1 might be the D (6 bases). This CDR3 comprises 15 residues. The V end lost 0 bases, the J end lost 2 bases, and 11 bases lay between the germline ends. Germline V gene data show CDR1 as SGHRS and CDR2 as YFSETQ. The CDR3 protein is CASSLGTVVQETQYF. The CDR3 DNA is TGCGCCAGCAGCTTGGGGACAGTTGTACAAGAGACCCAGTACTTC.

The table lists this clonotype with many counts. V and J are TRBV28 and TRBJ2-7, with unresolved D. V lost 3 bases and J lost 0, with 3 bases in between. CDR3 length: 12 residues. Germline V lookup: CDR1 MDHEN, CDR2 SYDVKM. The CDR3 protein is CASSFLSYEQYF. CDR3 bases: TGTGCCAGCAGTTTCCTCTCCTACGAGCAGTACTTC.